The sequence of this T cell receptor (beta chain) was determined in a study of identical twins. This clonotype showed up many times. TCRdb re-analysed the 5' RACE reads in MiXCR, keeping a single row per CDR3 protein. Of 470,000 or so distinct CDR3 sequences in the sample, about 24% were seen once. This CDR3 is 13 amino acids long. V dropped 5 bases and J dropped 5 bases, with 10 bases sitting between them. The same data also contributed to another study, on T cells expressing NK-cell markers. That work adds: Once again these clonotypes came out on top in the CD3+CD56-NKG2C+ fraction of several donors.

V gene TRBV12-3 or TRBV12-4 combines with J gene TRBJ1-5, with D uncertain. Source material: CD4+ T cells sorted from blood. This sequence originates from a woman between 18 and 29 years old in good health. CDR3 sequence: CASSPGSYQPQHF. CDR3 sequence (DNA): TGTGCCAGCAGTCCCGGCAGTTATCAGCCCCAGCATTTT.